These T cell receptor beta chains were read from a single sample in a study of T cells in Graves' hyperthyroidism and ophthalmopathy. TCRdb re-called the multiplex PCR reads with MiXCR, one entry per CDR3 protein. There are about 360,000 distinct CDR3 sequences in the sample; over 10% occur only once, and less than 10% lies in the top ten. The sample consisted of blood. The source is a woman aged 18 to 35 with Graves' hyperthyroidism. CDR3s include the opening cysteine and the closing phenylalanine or tryptophan. The order of the fields is J gene, clone size, V gene, D gene, CDR3 DNA, CDR3 protein. D genes are given only for firm matches. Only part of the rows carry a size: once, few, many, or a class if the clone is expanded.

j_call: TRBJ1-4; clone_size: many; v_call: TRBV3-1; d_call: NA; cdr3_nt: TGTGCCAGCAGCCAAAACTTGGGCCATGGTAATGAAAAACTGTTTTTT; cdr3_aa: CASSQNLGHGNEKLFF
j_call: TRBJ1-1; clone_size: many; v_call: TRBV19; d_call: NA; cdr3_nt: TGTGCCAGTAGTATAGGTCCCGTAAGGGGAGGGACTGAAGCTTTCTTT; cdr3_aa: CASSIGPVRGGTEAFF
j_call: TRBJ1-2; clone_size: many; v_call: TRBV15; d_call: TRBD1; cdr3_nt: TGTGCCACCAGCAGGGAACAGGGGGCAAGGGGCTACACCTTC; cdr3_aa: CATSREQGARGYTF
j_call: TRBJ1-6; clone_size: many; v_call: TRBV20-1; d_call: NA; cdr3_nt: TGCAGTGCTAGAGATGAGGGTAATTCACCCCTCCACTTT; cdr3_aa: CSARDEGNSPLHF
j_call: TRBJ2-5; clone_size: many; v_call: TRBV6-1; d_call: NA; cdr3_nt: TGTGCCAGCAGTGTGCCCGAGGAGACCCAGTACTTC; cdr3_aa: CASSVPEETQYF
j_call: TRBJ2-7; clone_size: many; v_call: TRBV7-2; d_call: TRBD1; cdr3_nt: TGTGCCAGCAGCTTAAGGGACCCCGGGACAGGGGGGCTCGAGCAGTACTTC; cdr3_aa: CASSLRDPGTGGLEQYF
j_call: TRBJ1-1; clone_size: many; v_call: TRBV28; d_call: NA; cdr3_nt: TGTGCCAGCCAGGGAGGAAGTGAAGCTTTCTTT; cdr3_aa: CASQGGSEAFF
j_call: TRBJ1-2; clone_size: NA; v_call: TRBV20-1; d_call: TRBD1; cdr3_nt: TGCAGTGCTAGAGAACAGGGGGTTAACTATGGCTACACCTTC; cdr3_aa: CSAREQGVNYGYTF
j_call: TRBJ2-2; clone_size: NA; v_call: TRBV4-2; d_call: NA; cdr3_nt: TGTGCCAGCAGCCAAGATAGGACCGCCGGGGAGCTGTTTTTT; cdr3_aa: CASSQDRTAGELFF
j_call: TRBJ1-5; clone_size: NA; v_call: TRBV10-3; d_call: TRBD1; cdr3_nt: TGTGCCATCAGTGGACAGGGGTTGCCCCAGCATTTT; cdr3_aa: CAISGQGLPQHF
j_call: TRBJ2-5; clone_size: few; v_call: TRBV12-3/TRBV12-4; d_call: NA; cdr3_nt: TGTACCAGCAAAACGGACGGCGAGCTTACCCAGTACTTC; cdr3_aa: CTSKTDGELTQYF
j_call: TRBJ2-7; clone_size: NA; v_call: TRBV30; d_call: NA; cdr3_nt: TGTGCCTGGAGTGTTGGATGGGCGGACGAGCAGTACTTC; cdr3_aa: CAWSVGWADEQYF
j_call: TRBJ2-2; clone_size: many; v_call: TRBV2; d_call: TRBD1; cdr3_nt: TGTGCCAGCAGTGCTCGGACAGGGGGAGCCGGGGAGCTGTTTTTT; cdr3_aa: CASSARTGGAGELFF
j_call: TRBJ1-3; clone_size: many; v_call: TRBV28; d_call: TRBD1; cdr3_nt: TGTGCCAGCAGAAGACAGGGAACTGGAAACACCATATATTTT; cdr3_aa: CASRRQGTGNTIYF